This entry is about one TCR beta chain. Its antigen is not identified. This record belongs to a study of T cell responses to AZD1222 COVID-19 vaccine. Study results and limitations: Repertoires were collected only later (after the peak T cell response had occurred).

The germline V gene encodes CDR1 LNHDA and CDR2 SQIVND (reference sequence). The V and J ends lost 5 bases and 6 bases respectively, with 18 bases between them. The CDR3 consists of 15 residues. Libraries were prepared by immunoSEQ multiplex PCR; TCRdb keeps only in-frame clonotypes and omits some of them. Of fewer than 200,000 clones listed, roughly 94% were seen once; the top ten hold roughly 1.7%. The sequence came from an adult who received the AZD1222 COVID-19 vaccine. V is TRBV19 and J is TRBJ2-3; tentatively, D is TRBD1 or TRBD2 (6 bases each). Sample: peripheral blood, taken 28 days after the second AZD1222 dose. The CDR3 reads CASSRLGGRSDTQYF. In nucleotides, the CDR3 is TGTGCCAGTAGTCGATTGGGGGGCAGGTCGGATACGCAGTATTTT.